The rows below give T cell receptor beta chains drawn from one sample of a study of blood T cells in healthy people across ages. TCRdb re-derived calls from the 5' RACE reads in MiXCR, one entry per CDR3 protein. The table has 750,000 to 850,000 distinct CDR3 sequences, 25% seen once. In addition, the sample was reused for a study of T cells of mothers and their children.

The sample was blood. These TCRs come from a boy aged 10-17 years in good health. Both conserved end residues are part of each CDR3.

J,V,CDR3
TRBJ2-5,TRBV7-9,CASSLALGEETQYF
TRBJ2-1,TRBV12-3/TRBV12-4,CASSPRGRANEQFF
TRBJ2-1,TRBV20-1,CSARDMAAGGSYNEQFF
TRBJ2-5,TRBV13,CASSLKGLETQYF
TRBJ2-5,TRBV29-1,CSPGQNVQETQYF
TRBJ2-3,TRBV12-3/TRBV12-4,CASSSSDREYF
TRBJ2-1,TRBV21-1,CASRLNSYNEQFF
TRBJ1-5,TRBV14,CASSQERGAWSESYSNQPQHF
TRBJ1-1,TRBV7-9,CASSFFGGIRTEAFF
TRBJ1-1,TRBV28,CASRLPNREAFF
TRBJ2-7,TRBV6-6,CASRPSAGVGYEQYF
TRBJ2-7,TRBV27,CASSTAGSYEQYF
.,TRBV28,CASSLRDYSYEQYF